What follows are 20 T cell receptor beta chains derived from one specimen sequenced in a study of T cell responses to AZD1222 COVID-19 vaccine (dated by TCRdb to about 2021). The library came from the immunoSEQ multiplex PCR assay. Held by TCRdb, this immuneACCESS table contains in-frame sequences only and omits some clones. Under half of the omission traces to an unresolved V gene where checked; the cause of the rest is unknown. In this sample the table shows some 150,000 clones, more than 75% of which occur a single time. About 8.9% of the sample lies in the top ten. The time point label of this sample denotes: about 28 days (+/-7) after the second vaccine dose. Specimen: peripheral blood, collected 28 days after the second AZD1222 dose. The receptors here all came from an adult who received the AZD1222 COVID-19 vaccine.

The J gene is TRBJ1-4, the V gene TRBV28; D not resolved. Trimming shortened V by 2 bases and J by 0 bases, and 4 bases separated the two germline ends. This CDR3 contains 14 residues. CDR1 and CDR2 from the germline V gene are MDHEN and SYDVKM. The chain's CDR3 is CASSLNPTNEKLFF. CDR3 DNA: TGTGCCAGCAGTTTAAACCCAACTAATGAAAAACTGTTTTTT.

The chain has TRBV30 and TRBJ2-6; 10 bases align to TRBD1. Germline values: CDR1 GTSNPN, CDR2 SVGIG (reference sequence). The ends lost 8 bases at V and 2 bases at J; junction bases unmatched: 6. The CDR3 is 15 residues long. CDR3 nucleotide sequence: TGTGCCAGCCCGACAGGGGGCGCTGGGGCCAACGTCCTGACTTTC. Translating gives CASPTGGAGANVLTF.

The chain couples TRBV30 to TRBJ1-4; 11 nucleotides match TRBD1. V shed 4 bases, J shed 6 bases, and the junction held 1 base outside the gene matches. Germline CDR1 reads GTSNPN; CDR2 reads SVGIG (reference sequence). The CDR3 has 13 amino acids. The CDR3 DNA reads TGTGCCTGGAAGGGACAGGGGGATGAAAAACTGTTTTTT. Its translation: CAWKGQGDEKLFF.

V and J are TRBV29-1 and TRBJ1-2; 7 bases are shared with TRBD1. The germline V gene has CDR1 SQVTM and CDR2 ANQGSEA. Trimming cost V 5 bases and J 8 bases; bases outside gene matches: 5. The CDR3 totals 11 residues. The CDR3 loop is CSVKGARGYTF. The CDR3 DNA follows: TGCAGCGTTAAGGGGGCGCGGGGCTACACCTTC. Looking up the rest from reference TRBV29-1 and TRBJ1-2 gives the full variable domain: SAVISQKPSRDICQRGTSLTIQCQVDSQVTMMFWYRQQPGQSLTLIATANQGSEATYESGFVIDKFPISRPNLTFSTLTVSNMSPEDSSIYLCSVKGARGYTFGSGTRLTVV.

V usage is TRBV28 and J usage is TRBJ1-2, with 7 bases that match TRBD1. Germline V lookup: CDR1 MDHEN, CDR2 SYDVKM. There are 12 residues in the CDR3. The V gene end was trimmed by 10 bases and the J gene end by 8 bases; junction bases not matched to a gene: 10. The CDR3 reads CATPSTGHGYTF. The DNA for the CDR3 is TGTGCCACCCCGTCGACAGGGCACGGCTACACCTTC.

The chain uses TRBV27 and TRBJ1-6, with a weak D call TRBD1 (5 bases). Germline CDR1 reads MNHEY; CDR2 reads SMNVEV (reference sequence). CDR3 length: 14 amino acids. Deletions cut 5 bases from V and 7 bases from J, with 12 bases between. Written as DNA, the CDR3 is TGTGCCAGCAGTGGAGGGGCCCAAAATTCACCCCTCCACTTT. As protein: CASSGGAQNSPLHF.

This CDR3 reads CASSLLGTLGNTIYF. CDR3 nucleotide sequence: TGTGCCAGCAGCTTACTAGGGACCCTAGGAAACACCATATATTTT. The chain is built from TRBV11-2 and TRBJ1-3; tentative D call: TRBD1 (5 bases). The CDR3 spans 15 residues. The germline gives CDR1 SGHAT, CDR2 FQNNGV. Trimming pared 2 bases from V and 4 bases from J, leaving 12 bases between.

In the case of this clone: Other DNA variants within this sample encode the same CDR3. The rearrangement uses TRBV27 and TRBJ2-7; D is possibly TRBD2 (5 bases). With 6 bases removed from V and 4 bases from J, the gap between germline ends came to 7 bases. The CDR3 is 11 amino acids. Germline V lookup: CDR1 MNHEY, CDR2 SMNVEV (reference sequence). CDR3 in amino acids: CASSRGYEQYF. The CDR3, as DNA: TGTGCCAGCAGCCGAGGGTACGAGCAGTACTTC.

The count of this clone is one. This chain connects TRBV7-9 to TRBJ1-6; the D is unclear. Germline-derived CDR1 and CDR2 are SEHNR and FQNEAQ (reference sequence). The CDR3 totals 15 residues. V was cut by 6 bases and J by 3 bases, with 12 bases left in between. CDR3 residues: CASSLDGSYNSPLHF. The CDR3 DNA sequence: TGTGCCAGCAGTCTCGACGGTAGCTATAATTCACCCCTCCACTTT.

V and J are TRBV5-1 and TRBJ2-7; 8 nucleotides agree with TRBD1. The CDR3 contains 14 residues. Germline V gene sequence: CDR1 SGHRS, CDR2 YFSETQ. J was trimmed by 4 bases and V by 0 bases; bases with no gene match: 3. In nucleotides, the CDR3 is TGCGCCAGCAGCTTGGCAGGGGGCGGGTACGAGCAGTACTTC. The encoded protein is CASSLAGGGYEQYF.

This rearrangement joins TRBV19 to TRBJ1-1, with D perhaps matching TRBD1 (5 bases). Germline V gene data show CDR1 as LNHDA and CDR2 as SQIVND (reference sequence). There are 14 residues in the CDR3. The germline V and J ends were trimmed by 5 bases and 0 bases, with 10 bases remaining between them. CDR3 DNA: TGTGCCAGTAGTTTACAGGTCATGAACACTGAAGCTTTCTTT. It codes for CASSLQVMNTEAFF.

J is TRBJ2-7 and V is TRBV6-6; D gene uncertain. The germline V gene has CDR1 MNHNY and CDR2 SVGAGI (reference sequence). The ends were cut back, 6 bases at V and 8 bases at J, with 14 bases in the middle. The CDR3 contains 12 residues. CDR3 sequence: CASSDGYLKQYF. CDR3 coding DNA: TGTGCCAGCAGCGATGGATACCTCAAGCAGTACTTC.

The chain couples TRBV6-2 or TRBV6-3 to TRBJ2-7, with D maybe TRBD2 (6 bases). The germline CDR1 and CDR2 sequences are MNHEY and SVGEGT. Trimming took off 0 bases at V and 3 bases at J, with 18 bases between the two ends. This CDR3 comprises 17 residues. This CDR3 reads CASSYSPPGRTRYEQYF. CDR3 nucleotides: TGTGCCAGCAGTTACTCCCCTCCTGGGAGGACCCGCTACGAGCAGTACTTC.

The V gene is TRBV6-2 or TRBV6-3, the J gene TRBJ2-7; 10 bases fit TRBD2. Unmatched junction bases numbered 4, after V lost 2 bases and J lost 3 bases. Germline V gene lookup returns CDR1 MNHEY and CDR2 SVGEGT. The CDR3 sequence is 15 residues long. DNA of the CDR3: TGTGCCAGCAGTTACGGTCGACTAGCGGGCTACGAGCAGTACTTC. This codes for CASSYGRLAGYEQYF.

The chain combines TRBV2 with TRBJ2-7; 14 bases agree with TRBD2. Germline V gives CDR1 SNHLY, CDR2 FYNNEI. After removal of 6 bases from V and 0 bases from J, the junction contained 10 bases not matched to a gene. The CDR3 is 18 residues long. In DNA, the CDR3 is TGTGCCAGCAGGGCCGGGACTAGCGGGAGTCCCAGCTCCTACGAGCAGTACTTC. Protein sequence: CASRAGTSGSPSSYEQYF.

V usage is TRBV5-6 and J usage is TRBJ2-1; TRBD1 is a possible D gene (6 bases). Germline CDR1 is SGHDT and CDR2 is YYEEEE. V was pared by 0 bases and J by 4 bases, with 17 bases between. This CDR3 region has 17 residues. CDR3 DNA sequence: TGTGCCAGCAGCTTGGCCGACAGGATCTTCTATTACAATGAGCAGTTCTTC. It is translated as CASSLADRIFYYNEQFF.

This rearrangement joins TRBV5-6 to TRBJ2-3; 12 bases are a match to TRBD2. The CDR3 covers 15 residues. Germline V CDR1 and CDR2: SGHDT, YYEEEE. Losses at the gene ends were 0 bases for V and 5 bases for J; bases not matched to a gene: 1. CDR3 residues: CASSLGLAGVDTQYF. The CDR3 nucleotides are TGTGCCAGCAGCTTGGGACTAGCGGGAGTAGATACGCAGTATTTT.

The CDR3 reads CASSLTDRVNTEAFF. For the CDR3, the DNA is TGTGCCAGCAGTTTAACCGACAGGGTGAACACTGAAGCTTTCTTT. The V gene is TRBV28, the J gene TRBJ1-1; TRBD1 matches 7 bases. Germline CDR1 and CDR2: MDHEN and SYDVKM. V was clipped by 2 bases and J by 0 bases; unmatched bases: 3. This CDR3 is built from 15 residues.

This clone showed up just once. V usage is TRBV30 and J usage is TRBJ1-5; a weak D match, TRBD1 (5 bases). The V end was cut by 1 base, the J end by 9 bases, with 22 bases between. The CDR3 contains 16 residues. CDR1 is GTSNPN, CDR2 SVGIG, per germline (reference sequence). CDR3 coding DNA: TGTGCCTGGAGTGGGGGCGGAACGGCTACGAGTGGGCCCCAGCATTTT. Its translation is CAWSGGGTATSGPQHF.

For this clone: Because the CDR3's place on the DNA is in doubt, the DNA is left out and the CDR3 is given as listed by TCRdb. The genes are TRBV11-3 and TRBJ2-1; no DNA check was done on the table's D call, TRBD2. CDR1 and CDR2 (germline): SGHNT, YENEEA. The CDR3 totals 17 residues, both ends included. The CDR3 region is CASSSSGGSPSYNEQFF.